The clone carrying this TCR beta chain was detected a few times. The antigen remains unidentified. V gave up 0 bases and J gave up 4 bases; unmatched junction bases: 13. The CDR3 is 20 amino acids. Germline V gives CDR1 SGHTA, CDR2 FQGNSA. The data belong to a study of response to subunit inactivated influenza vaccine. The study, taken as a whole, reports: Authors suggested each seasonal flu vaccination may recruit only limited numbers of new T cells.

MiXCR was run by TCRdb on the RT-PCR reads, yielding one entry per CDR3 protein. The sample lists hundreds of thousands of distinct CDR3 sequences, less than 8% occurring once. This rearrangement joins TRBV7-2 to TRBJ2-5; 14 bases agree with TRBD2. The clonotype was recovered from a man aged 50-75 years who received an inactivated influenza vaccine. This specimen was PBMCs from blood, taken around 25 months after vaccination. DNA of the CDR3: TGTGCCAGCAGCTTAGCTCCCGGGACTAGCGGGAGTGGGAGGCGAGAGACCCAGTACTTC. Its translation is CASSLAPGTSGSGRRETQYF.